The present T cell receptor beta chain was sequenced within a study of beta chain features in type 1 diabetes. Looking at the study overall: Healthy donors resembled patients in age, gender and cell yields. General study results and limits: VDJ junctions in type 1 diabetes patients carried more deletions and fewer insertions. HLA influence on TCRB rearrangement stayed unresolved here. PCR, the amplification step, might favor shorter templates, equally in patients and controls. Patients with Type 1 diabetes showed moderately but significantly shorter TCRB CDR3s in all four CD4+ subsets.

Comments on this clone: Its antigen remains unidentified.

Since all of the isolated RNA was reverse transcribed, expressed TCRB transcripts were what got sequenced. Clones were sequenced by immunoSEQ multiplex PCR, and TCRdb holds only the in-frame ones, with some missing. The table lists hundreds of thousands of clones, 13% of them singletons. The sequenced sample was naive CD4+ T cells from blood. The origin of this receptor is a man in his late teens or twenties with type 1 diabetes.

CDR3 in DNA: TGTGCCAGCAGCGAGACAGGGAGGGCGTTTACTTCACCCCTCCACTTT. It specifies CASSETGRAFTSPLHF. The chain couples TRBV9 to TRBJ1-6; TRBD1 matches at 7 bases. V trimming: 3 bases; J trimming: 9 bases; junction bases outside the gene matches: 12. The length of the CDR3 is 16 residues. The V gene's germline CDR1 is SGDLS and CDR2 YYNGEE.